This T cell receptor beta chain was retrieved from a study of neurological immune-mediated disorders. General study findings and limits: Across subjects, expanded clones had no CDR3 amino acid sequences in common, pointing to private repertoires in all groups.

5'RACE generated cDNA with 10-nucleotide random UMIs. TCRdb itself ran the 5' RACE reads through MiXCR, one entry per CDR3 protein. The sample contains tens of thousands of distinct CDR3 sequences, approximately 17% of which appear only once. The CDR3 is 19 amino acids. Per germline, CDR1 DFQATT and CDR2 SNEGSKA (reference sequence). Trimming at V came to 0 bases and at J to 0 bases, leaving 9 bases not matched to a gene. The table lists this clonotype with many counts. Its antigen is undetermined. The sample taken for sequencing was PBMCs. This receptor was identified in a woman in her thirties or forties in good health. The chain couples TRBV20-1 to TRBJ2-3; 13 bases align to TRBD2. The CDR3 reads CSARDRKLAGGPSTDTQYF. Written as DNA, the CDR3 is TGCAGTGCTAGAGATCGTAAACTAGCGGGGGGGCCTAGCACAGATACGCAGTATTTT.